The 10 T cell receptor beta chains listed next were all sequenced from one sample in a study of blood T cells in healthy people across ages. Primed by a sample-barcoded 5' primer and a J-beta primer mix, a second PCR proceeded for about 6 to 11 cycles. TCRdb ran MiXCR on the 5' RACE reads and lists one entry per CDR3 protein. Of about 1,400,000 distinct CDR3 sequences listed, around 59% were seen once; the top ten hold about 6.3%. Sequencing was done on a sample of blood. Receptor source: a man younger than 35 in good health.

The gene calls are TRBV7-2 and TRBJ2-1; D is ambiguous. Matching the DNA end better, TRBJ2-7 makes the J call doubtful. Per the germline V gene, CDR1 is SGHTA and CDR2 is FQGNSA. The CDR3 extends over 11 amino acids. The CDR3 loop is CASSLIFEQYF. The CDR3 coding sequence is TGTGCCAGCAGCTTAATATTCGAGCAGTACTTC.

This sequence joins TRBV3-1 and TRBJ1-1; TRBD1 is a possible D gene (5 bases). CDR1 and CDR2 (germline): LGHDT, YNNKEL (reference sequence). The V and J ends lost 3 bases and 0 bases respectively, with 11 bases between them. The CDR3 extends over 15 amino acids. This chain's CDR3 is CASSHPGLLNTEAFF. Here the CDR3 DNA reads TGTGCCAGCAGCCATCCGGGACTCCTGAACACTGAAGCTTTCTTT.

Only a few counts were recorded for this clonotype. The V call is TRBV7-2, the J call TRBJ1-4, with 7 bases lining up with TRBD1. The CDR3 is 13 amino acids. With V trimmed by 5 bases and J by 8 bases, 5 bases remained unmatched. Germline CDR1 is SGHTA and CDR2 is FQGNSA. The CDR3 DNA sequence: TGTGCCAGCAGCAGGGACAGTAGAGAAAAACTGTTTTTT. Translated, it gives CASSRDSREKLFF. The full variable domain, with the rest looked up from reference TRBV7-2 and TRBJ1-4, is GAGVSQSPSNKVTEKGKDVELRCDPISGHTALYWYRQSLGQGLEFLIYFQGNSAPDKSGLPSDRFSAERTGGSVSTLTIQRTQQEDSAVYLCASSRDSREKLFFGSGTQLSVL.

The chain joins TRBV5-1 to TRBJ2-3, with D hard to call. V shed 0 bases and J shed 12 bases, with 11 bases lying between them. Germline CDR1 reads SGHRS; CDR2 reads YFSETQ. The CDR3 length is 12 residues. The CDR3: CASSLGLSSQYF. The CDR3 nucleotides read TGCGCCAGCAGCTTGGGACTTAGTTCCCAGTATTTT.

The CDR3 DNA reads TGCGCCAGCAGCTTGGAGACAGGGGTAGGTGAGCAGTTCTTC. Its protein is CASSLETGVGEQFF. V is TRBV5-1 and J is TRBJ2-1; 8 nucleotides line up with TRBD1. The CDR3 sequence is 14 residues long. CDR1 SGHRS and CDR2 YFSETQ come from the germline V gene. The ends lost 0 bases at V and 9 bases at J; junction bases unmatched: 5.

The gene calls are TRBV6-6 and TRBJ1-2, with D perhaps matching TRBD1 (6 bases). The CDR3 consists of 14 residues. With 2 bases removed from V and 7 bases from J, the gap between germline ends came to 14 bases. CDR1 MNHNY and CDR2 SVGAGI come from the germline V gene (reference sequence). The CDR3 reads CASSYGAGAGGYTF. In DNA, the CDR3 is TGTGCCAGCAGTTACGGGGCGGGGGCGGGTGGCTACACCTTC.

This clonotype was detected a few times. CDR3 sequence reads: CASRETGLRQNEQFF. The DNA for the CDR3 is TGTGCCAGCAGAGAAACGGGACTTCGGCAAAATGAGCAGTTCTTC. The chain uses TRBV25-1 and TRBJ2-1, with a possible D match to TRBD2 (6 bases). Germline CDR1 and CDR2: MGHDK and SYGVNS. The length of the CDR3 is 15 residues. With 6 bases removed from V and 7 bases from J, the gap between germline ends came to 19 bases.

J is TRBJ2-7 and V is TRBV6-6; D remains unclear. Germline V gene sequence: CDR1 MNHNY, CDR2 SVGAGI (reference sequence). Trimming removed 2 bases at V and 6 bases at J, with 14 bases between. CDR3 length equals 14 residues. CDR3 bases: TGTGCCAGCAGTTACGGGTCGCGGAGAGGCGAGCAGTACTTC. This sequence encodes CASSYGSRRGEQYF.

The CDR3 DNA is TGTGCCAGCAGCTTAACCGGGACTAGCGGGGGGCCTCACAATGAGCAGTTCTTC. This encodes CASSLTGTSGGPHNEQFF. This rearrangement joins TRBV7-9 to TRBJ2-1, with 15 bases that match TRBD2. CDR3 length equals 18 residues. In germline, CDR1 is SEHNR, CDR2 FQNEAQ (reference sequence). Trimming cost V 2 bases and J 5 bases; bases outside gene matches: 7.

This sequence joins TRBV20-1 and TRBJ1-4; D might be TRBD1 (5 bases). V gave up 4 bases and J gave up 8 bases, with 14 bases separating them. This CDR3 is 13 amino acids long. Germline-derived CDR1 and CDR2 are DFQATT and SNEGSKA (reference sequence). The CDR3 loop reads CSAIRGGGEKLFF. CDR3 DNA sequence: TGCAGTGCTATACGCGGGGGTGGGGAAAAACTGTTTTTT.